The following is a T cell receptor (beta chain) sequence with its context. The data stem from a study of blood T cell repertoires in COVID-19. Germline V gene sequence: CDR1 SGHRS, CDR2 YFSETQ. The V and J ends lost 1 base and 3 bases respectively, with 14 bases between them. CDR3 size: 15 residues. Study processing details: How many nucleated cells were present was estimated from reference gene primer amplification. TCRdb keeps only in-frame clones here, not all; method: immunoSEQ multiplex PCR. The V and J calls and clone size are taken from that table; D and trimming were inferred from the DNA. Of some 250,000 clones in the sample, 80% to 85% were seen once.

The sequence was obtained from a man aged 35 to 55 with acute or convalescent COVID-19. Specimen: peripheral blood. The chain links TRBV5-1 to TRBJ2-7; a possible D gene is TRBD2 (6 bases). CDR3 DNA: TGCGCCAGCAGCTTGATCCCCCAGGGAGGCTACGAGCAGTACTTC. Encoded protein: CASSLIPQGGYEQYF.